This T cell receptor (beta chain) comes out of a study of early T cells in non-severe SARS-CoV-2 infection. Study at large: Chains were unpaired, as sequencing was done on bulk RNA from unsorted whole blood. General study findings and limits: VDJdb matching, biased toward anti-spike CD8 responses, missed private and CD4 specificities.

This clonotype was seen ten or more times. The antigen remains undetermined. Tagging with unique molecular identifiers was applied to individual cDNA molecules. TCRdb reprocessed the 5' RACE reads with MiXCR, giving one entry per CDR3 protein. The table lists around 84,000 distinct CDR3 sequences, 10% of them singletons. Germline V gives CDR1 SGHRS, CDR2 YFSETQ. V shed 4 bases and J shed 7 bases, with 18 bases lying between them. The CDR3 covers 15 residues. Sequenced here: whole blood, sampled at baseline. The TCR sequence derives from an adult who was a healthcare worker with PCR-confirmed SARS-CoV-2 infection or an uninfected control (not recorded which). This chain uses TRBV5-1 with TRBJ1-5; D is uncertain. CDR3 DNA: TGCGCCAGCAGCCCCATGGGCACCTTCGGACAGCCCCAGCATTTT. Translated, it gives CASSPMGTFGQPQHF.